This T cell receptor beta chain was observed in a study of T cell repertoires in cytomegalovirus infection. J was trimmed by 11 bases and V by 5 bases; bases with no gene match: 7. CDR3 size: 13 residues. A single record per CDR3 protein comes from TCRdb applying MiXCR to the reads. The sample carries hundreds of thousands of distinct CDR3 sequences, 24% recorded once. Concerning this clonotype itself: What it binds is unknown.

Broader study findings: The ex vivo response was dominated by HLA-C-restricted CMV-specific TCR beta clonotypes.

Sequencing was carried out using CD8+ T cells from PBMCs. The clonotype comes from a human donor in good health (CMV status not recorded). Some clones in this sample may be carry-over from other donors' samples. This chain joins TRBV12-3 or TRBV12-4 and TRBJ1-1; TRBD1 agrees at 11 bases. The CDR3: CASSQGQGAIAFF. Written as DNA, the CDR3 is TGTGCCAGCAGTCAAGGACAGGGGGCGATTGCTTTCTTT.